This record looks at one T cell receptor beta chain sequence and its context. Its antigen is unidentified. Treatment of the sample: approximately nine-day PBMC culture with coronavirus spike peptide pools or control peptides (ViraFEST assay). The Oncomine TCR Beta short-read assay was what sequenced the DNA obtained from cultured CD4+ T cells. TCRdb fed the PCR reads into MiXCR, producing one record per CDR3 protein. Of about 15,000 distinct CDR3 sequences listed, roughly 50% were seen once; the top ten hold less than 20%. The sample is drawn from a study of vaccination and CD4 T cells after COVID-19. Study overall: Stimulation of cells relied on overlapping spike peptides derived from SARS-CoV-2, HCoV-NL63, HCoV-OC43 and HCoV-229E.

This CDR3 comprises 14 residues. CDR1 and CDR2 from the germline V gene are DFQATT and SNEGSKA (reference sequence). J was trimmed by 7 bases and V by 1 base; bases with no gene match: 6. This sequence joins TRBV20-1 and TRBJ2-7; 11 bases map to TRBD2. This clonotype was sampled from a human donor who had recovered from COVID-19. Material: CD4+ T cells from blood, cultured in vitro, obtained before SARS-CoV-2 vaccination. CDR3 DNA: TGCAGTGCTAGAGCGGCTAGCGGGAGGAATGAGCAGTACTTC. This codes for CSARAASGRNEQYF.